Presented here are 13 T cell receptor beta chains from one specimen sequenced in a study of blood T cell repertoires in COVID-19. The repertoire was sequenced with immunoSEQ multiplex PCR; TCRdb's copy has only in-frame clones and lacks some. Altogether about 36,000 clones are present, more than 60% being singletons, with the ten largest covering 2%. Sequencing input: peripheral blood. These receptors came from a man aged 60 to 75 with active COVID-19.

J is TRBJ1-5 and V is TRBV29-1; D gene unclear. This CDR3 contains 13 residues. Germline V gene lookup returns CDR1 SQVTM and CDR2 ANQGSEA. Trimming pared 1 base from V and 3 bases from J, leaving 7 bases between. The CDR3 reads CSVEVQDNQPQHF. CDR3 sequence (DNA): TGCAGCGTTGAAGTTCAGGACAATCAGCCCCAGCATTTT.

This chain links TRBV18 with TRBJ2-7; 7 nucleotides agree with TRBD1. The CDR3 totals 15 residues. Germline V lookup: CDR1 KGHSH, CDR2 LQKENI. Trimming cost V 4 bases and J 4 bases; bases outside gene matches: 10. CDR3 loop: CASSLRQGEGYEQYF. The CDR3 DNA sequence: TGTGCCAGCTCACTACGACAGGGCGAAGGTTACGAGCAGTACTTC.

Here the CDR3 DNA reads TGTGCCTGGAGTGTACAGGGGGGAAACACCATATATTTT. The encoded protein is CAWSVQGGNTIYF. The chain recombines TRBV30 with TRBJ1-3; 7 bases map to TRBD1. Germline CDR1 is GTSNPN and CDR2 is SVGIG (reference sequence). CDR3 size: 13 residues. V trimming: 0 bases; J trimming: 4 bases; junction bases outside the gene matches: 0. Drawing the rest from reference TRBV30 and TRBJ1-3, the complete variable domain is SQTIHQWPATLVQPVGSPLSLECTVEGTSNPNLYWYRQAAGRGLQLLFYSVGIGQISSEVPQNLSASRPQDRQFILSSKKLLLSDSGFYLCAWSVQGGNTIYFGEGSWLTVV.

This clone was counted a few times. The V call is TRBV7-9, the J call TRBJ1-6; D perhaps matches TRBD1 (5 bases). CDR1 and CDR2 from the germline V gene are SEHNR and FQNEAQ (reference sequence). The CDR3 runs 16 residues. V gave up 5 bases and J gave up 8 bases, with 19 bases separating them. The CDR3 nucleotides are TGTGCCAGCAGCCCTCTAAGGTGGAGGGACGATTCACCCCTCCACTTT. It codes for CASSPLRWRDDSPLHF.

The chain employs TRBV23-1 and TRBJ1-2, with D perhaps matching TRBD1 (5 bases). TRBV23-1 is an ORF, and what it does is uncertain. Between the trimmed V and J ends, which lost 3 bases and 4 bases, there was a span of 6 bases. This CDR3 has 12 residues. CDR3 coding DNA: TGCGCCAGCAGTCAGGGGGGCTATGGCTACACCTTC. Amino acids: CASSQGGYGYTF.

The rearrangement links TRBV6-2 or TRBV6-3 to TRBJ2-3, with 7 bases lining up with TRBD1. Per germline, CDR1 MNHEY and CDR2 SVGEGT. V lost 5 bases to trimming and J lost 1 base; unmatched junction nucleotides: 9. This CDR3 comprises 16 residues. In nucleotides, the CDR3 is TGTGCCAGCAGTCGTGGACAGGTCTTCGGCACAGATACGCAGTATTTT. Translating it yields CASSRGQVFGTDTQYF.

The chain joins TRBV7-9 to TRBJ1-1; no firm D call. This CDR3 has 14 amino acids. Trimming pared 5 bases from V and 3 bases from J, leaving 13 bases between. The V gene's germline CDR1 is SEHNR and CDR2 FQNEAQ (reference sequence). CDR3 DNA sequence: TGTGCCAGCAGCCTGGCAGTTCTTGACACTGAAGCTTTCTTT. Its protein product is CASSLAVLDTEAFF.

The V gene is TRBV24-1, the J gene TRBJ2-7; maybe TRBD2 (6 bases). This CDR3 region has 12 residues. Germline loops: CDR1 KGHDR, CDR2 SFDVKD. V lost 8 bases and J lost 7, with 14 bases in between. Here the CDR3 reads CATTGGGVEQYF. For the CDR3, the DNA is TGTGCCACCACTGGAGGCGGGGTGGAGCAGTACTTC.

The V and J genes are TRBV6-4 and TRBJ1-2; possibly TRBD1 for D (5 bases). CDR3 length: 15 amino acids. Germline assignment: CDR1 MRHNA and CDR2 SNTAGT. V lost 0 bases and J lost 7, with 15 bases in between. The CDR3 DNA sequence: TGTGCCAGCAGTGACTCGGGACGGGGGATCGGTGGCTACACCTTC. It is translated as CASSDSGRGIGGYTF.

In this sample, this clone turned up once. This chain joins TRBV30 and TRBJ2-1; 8 bases match TRBD1. Germline assignment: CDR1 GTSNPN and CDR2 SVGIG (reference sequence). Unmatched junction bases numbered 5, after V lost 3 bases and J lost 4 bases. The CDR3 extends over 14 amino acids. The DNA of the CDR3 is TGTGCCTGGAGCAGCGACAGGGGATACAATGAGCAGTTCTTC. The encoded protein is CAWSSDRGYNEQFF.

The rearrangement uses TRBV25-1 and TRBJ2-1; 9 bases line up with TRBD2. Unmatched junction bases numbered 6, after V lost 6 bases and J lost 6 bases. The CDR3 is made up of 14 amino acids. CDR1 and CDR2 from the germline V gene are MGHDK and SYGVNS. In nucleotides, the CDR3 is TGTGCCAGCAGGGGACCGGGACTAGCCAATGAGCAGTTCTTC. Translation gives CASRGPGLANEQFF.

The chain employs TRBV6-5 and TRBJ2-1; D is perhaps TRBD1 (5 bases). Trimming took off 2 bases at V and 5 bases at J, with 10 bases between the two ends. The CDR3 is made up of 14 amino acids. Germline V gene lookup returns CDR1 MNHEY and CDR2 SVGAGI. Here the CDR3 reads CASSYRTKNNEQFF. Written as DNA, the CDR3 is TGTGCCAGCAGTTACCGGACAAAGAACAATGAGCAGTTCTTC.

This rearrangement joins TRBV29-1 to TRBJ1-1; no clear D gene. The V and J ends lost 3 bases and 5 bases respectively, with 7 bases between them. The V gene's germline CDR1 is SQVTM and CDR2 ANQGSEA. The CDR3 is made up of 11 amino acids. The CDR3 is CSVDRGTEAFF. CDR3 nucleotide sequence: TGCAGCGTTGACAGAGGGACTGAAGCTTTCTTT.